These T cell receptor beta chains were read from a single sample in a study of metastatic and nonmetastatic thyroid tumors. From the PCR reads, TCRdb re-called clones with MiXCR. Of 20,000 to 30,000 clones listed, around 13% were seen once; the top ten hold around 5%. The sequenced sample consisted of blood. All receptors derive from a female donor with papillary thyroid cancer or a benign thyroid nodule (not recorded which). Some clones in this sample may be carry-over from other donors' samples. CDR3s include the opening cysteine and the closing phenylalanine or tryptophan. The D gene is left open where the match is weak. The listing skips clone size in some rows; elsewhere it reads once, few, many or a size class.

clone_size	d_call	v_call	j_call	cdr3_aa	cdr3_nt
many	TRBD2	TRBV5-6	TRBJ2-1	CASSPLAGSGQDEQFF	TGTGCCAGCAGCCCTCTAGCGGGAAGTGGACAGGATGAGCAGTTCTTC
many	-	TRBV6-1	TRBJ2-2	CASSRLRPGELFF	TGTGCCAGCAGCCGCCTGAGACCCGGGGAGCTGTTTTTT
many	TRBD1	TRBV6-1	TRBJ1-4	CASSRDGTGTNEKLFF	TGTGCCAGCAGTCGAGATGGGACAGGAACTAATGAAAAACTGTTTTTT
many	-	TRBV5-1	TRBJ1-3	CASSLDRAAGNTIYF	TGCGCCAGCAGCTTGGATAGGGCGGCTGGAAACACCATATATTTT
many	-	TRBV28	TRBJ1-5	CASSFFREDQPQHF	TGTGCCAGCAGTTTCTTCAGGGAAGATCAGCCCCAGCATTTT
many	-	TRBV15	TRBJ2-3	CATSRGVDTQYF	TGTGCCACCAGCAGAGGGGTCGATACGCAGTATTTT
-	TRBD1	TRBV10-1	TRBJ2-3	CASSELDRVDTQYF	TGCGCCAGCAGTGAGTTAGACAGGGTGGATACGCAGTATTTT
-	TRBD1	TRBV6-1	TRBJ1-2	CASAPDREYYGYTF	TGTGCCAGCGCCCCGGACAGGGAGTACTACGGCTACACCTTC
many	-	TRBV6-2/TRBV6-3	TRBJ1-2	CASSYFRGIFQNYGYTF	TGTGCCAGCAGTTACTTTCGGGGCATCTTTCAAAACTATGGCTACACCTTC
many	TRBD2	TRBV27	TRBJ2-2	CASSFTSGITNTGELFF	TGTGCCAGCAGTTTTACTAGCGGGATTACGAACACCGGGGAGCTGTTTTTT
-	TRBD2	TRBV20-1	TRBJ2-3	CSARPGGALDTQYF	TGCAGTGCTAGACCGGGGGGGGCGCTTGATACGCAGTATTTT
many	-	TRBV29-1	TRBJ1-1	CSVGLRGAPLGNTEAFF	TGCAGCGTTGGATTACGGGGGGCGCCTCTGGGGAACACTGAAGCTTTCTTT
-	TRBD1	TRBV15	TRBJ1-1	CATSRRQGGEAFF	TGTGCCACCAGCAGAAGACAGGGCGGTGAAGCTTTCTTT